This TCR beta chain was recorded in a study of cytomegalovirus exposure and HLA in healthy donors. The donors were in the approximately 120-subject validation cohort; that cohort was separate from the approximately 670-subject first cohort. Concerning this clone: The target antigen is unknown.

Using immunoSEQ multiplex PCR, the repertoire was profiled, and TCRdb retains in-frame clones only, with some absent. The sample shows 150,000 or so clones, around 82% of them seen only once. The germline V gene has CDR1 DFQATT and CDR2 SNEGSKA (reference sequence). With 6 bases clipped from V and 8 bases from J, the junction kept 4 bases outside the gene matches. CDR3 size: 11 residues. Study results and limitations: Generally TCR sequences proved uncommon, though certain public TCRs appeared in numerous donors. Subsequent analysis showed first-cohort TCR clusters tending to co-occur in about 110 validation repertoires. Investigators reported fewer than 200 TCR beta chains as tied to cytomegalovirus.

The sequencing sample was made of PBMCs. J is TRBJ2-1 and V is TRBV20-1; 7 bases map to TRBD1. The origin of this receptor is a man under 40 in good health and CMV-seropositive. The CDR3 here is CSATTGHEQFF. The DNA for the CDR3 is TGCAGTGCCACGACAGGGCATGAGCAGTTCTTC.